This T cell receptor (beta chain) was documented in a study of blood T cell repertoires in COVID-19. Study-level background: Samples came from the United States, Italy and Spain, spanning acute and convalescent COVID-19.

Unmatched junction bases numbered 8, after V lost 2 bases and J lost 8 bases. The germline V gene encodes CDR1 GTSNPN and CDR2 SVGIG (reference sequence). CDR3 length: 13 amino acids. Produced via immunoSEQ multiplex PCR; TCRdb's table is partial and in-frame only. The repertoire holds about 36,000 clones, around four fifths seen once, with approximately 15% in the top ten. V usage is TRBV30 and J usage is TRBJ1-2; TRBD1 matches at 7 bases. The sample taken for sequencing was peripheral blood. The TCR originated in a human donor in a cohort sampled during active COVID-19. The CDR3: CAWSKIRGQGYTF. Written as DNA, the CDR3 is TGTGCCTGGAGTAAGATTAGGGGGCAAGGCTACACCTTC.